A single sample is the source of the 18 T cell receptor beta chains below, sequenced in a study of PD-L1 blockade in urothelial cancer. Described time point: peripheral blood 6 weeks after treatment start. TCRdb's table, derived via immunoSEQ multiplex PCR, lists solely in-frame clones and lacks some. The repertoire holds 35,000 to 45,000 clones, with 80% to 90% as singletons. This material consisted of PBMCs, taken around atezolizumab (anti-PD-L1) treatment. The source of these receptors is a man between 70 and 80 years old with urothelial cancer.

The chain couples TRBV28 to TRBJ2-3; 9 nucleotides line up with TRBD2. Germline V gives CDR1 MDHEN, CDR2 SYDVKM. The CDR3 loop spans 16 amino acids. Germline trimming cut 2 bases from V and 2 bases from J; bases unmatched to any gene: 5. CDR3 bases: TGTGCCAGCAGTTTAGGGCTAGCGGGACACACAGATACGCAGTATTTT. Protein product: CASSLGLAGHTDTQYF.

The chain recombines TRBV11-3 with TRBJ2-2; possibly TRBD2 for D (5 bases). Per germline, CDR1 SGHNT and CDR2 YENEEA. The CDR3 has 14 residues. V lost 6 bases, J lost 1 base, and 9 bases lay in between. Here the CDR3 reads CASREDLNTGELFF. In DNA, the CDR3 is TGTGCCAGCAGGGAGGACTTGAACACCGGGGAGCTGTTTTTT.

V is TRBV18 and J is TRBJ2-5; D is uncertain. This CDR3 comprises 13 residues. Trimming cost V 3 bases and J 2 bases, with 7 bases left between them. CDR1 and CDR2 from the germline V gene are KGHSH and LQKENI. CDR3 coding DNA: TGTGCCAGCTCACCGGCCAGGCAAGAGACCCAGTACTTC. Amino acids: CASSPARQETQYF.

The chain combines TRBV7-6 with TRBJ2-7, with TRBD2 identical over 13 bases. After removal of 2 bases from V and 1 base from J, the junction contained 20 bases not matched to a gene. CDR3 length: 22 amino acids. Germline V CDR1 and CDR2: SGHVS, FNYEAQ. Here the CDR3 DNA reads TGTGCCAGCAGCTTACCTACAGGGACAGTAGGACTAGCGGGAGTTTGGTCCTACGAGCAGTACTTC. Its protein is CASSLPTGTVGLAGVWSYEQYF.

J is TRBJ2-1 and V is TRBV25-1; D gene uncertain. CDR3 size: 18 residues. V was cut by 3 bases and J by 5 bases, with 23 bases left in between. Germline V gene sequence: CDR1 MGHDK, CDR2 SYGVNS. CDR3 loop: CASSDPLSSAPTDNEQFF. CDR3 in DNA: TGTGCCAGCAGTGACCCCTTGTCCAGCGCTCCTACGGACAATGAGCAGTTCTTC. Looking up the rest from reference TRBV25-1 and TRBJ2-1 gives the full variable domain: EADIYQTPRYLVIGTGKKITLECSQTMGHDKMYWYQQDPGMELHLIHYSYGVNSTEKGDLSSESTVSRIRTEHFPLTLESARPSHTSQYLCASSDPLSSAPTDNEQFFGPGTRLTVL.

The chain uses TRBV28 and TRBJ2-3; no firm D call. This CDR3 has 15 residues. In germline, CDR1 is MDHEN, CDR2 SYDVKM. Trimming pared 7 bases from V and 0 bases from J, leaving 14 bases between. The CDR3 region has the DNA TGTGCCAGCACCCCCGGGTTAGATAGCACAGATACGCAGTATTTT. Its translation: CASTPGLDSTDTQYF.

The CDR3: CASSPSTSGGLEQYF. In nucleotides, the CDR3 is TGTGCCAGCAGCCCATCGACTAGCGGGGGTTTGGAGCAGTACTTC. The chain joins TRBV9 to TRBJ2-7, with TRBD2 identical over 12 bases. This CDR3 comprises 15 residues. Germline lookup yields CDR1 SGDLS and CDR2 YYNGEE. V gave up 4 bases and J gave up 7 bases; unmatched junction bases: 9.

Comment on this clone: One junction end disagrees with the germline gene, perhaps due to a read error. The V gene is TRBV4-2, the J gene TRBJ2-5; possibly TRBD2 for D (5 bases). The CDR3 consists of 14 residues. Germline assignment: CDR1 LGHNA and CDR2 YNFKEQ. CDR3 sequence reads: CASSQGGLLEPQYF. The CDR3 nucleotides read TGTGCCAGCAGCCAAGGAGGGCTTCTAGAGCCCCAGTACTTC.

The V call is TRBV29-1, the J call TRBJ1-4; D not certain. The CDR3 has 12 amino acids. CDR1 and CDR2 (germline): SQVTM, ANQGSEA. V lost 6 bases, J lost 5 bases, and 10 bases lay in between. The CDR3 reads CSVREPNEKLFF. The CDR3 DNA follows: TGCAGCGTGCGGGAGCCGAATGAAAAACTGTTTTTT.

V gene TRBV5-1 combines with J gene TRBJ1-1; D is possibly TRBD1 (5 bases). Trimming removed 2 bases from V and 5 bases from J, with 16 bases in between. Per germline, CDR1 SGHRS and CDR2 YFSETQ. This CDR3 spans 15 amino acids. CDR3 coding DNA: TGCGCCAGCAGCTTCTTGGGGGGACGAGAAACTGAAGCTTTCTTT. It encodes CASSFLGGRETEAFF.

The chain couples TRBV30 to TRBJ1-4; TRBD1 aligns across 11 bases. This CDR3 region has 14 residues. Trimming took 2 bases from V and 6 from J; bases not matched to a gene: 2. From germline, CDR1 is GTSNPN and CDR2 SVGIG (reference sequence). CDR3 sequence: CAWSRTGGDEKLFF. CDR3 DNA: TGTGCCTGGAGTAGGACAGGGGGCGATGAAAAACTGTTTTTT. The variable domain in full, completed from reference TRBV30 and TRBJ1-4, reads SQTIHQWPATLVQPVGSPLSLECTVEGTSNPNLYWYRQAAGRGLQLLFYSVGIGQISSEVPQNLSASRPQDRQFILSSKKLLLSDSGFYLCAWSRTGGDEKLFFGSGTQLSVL.

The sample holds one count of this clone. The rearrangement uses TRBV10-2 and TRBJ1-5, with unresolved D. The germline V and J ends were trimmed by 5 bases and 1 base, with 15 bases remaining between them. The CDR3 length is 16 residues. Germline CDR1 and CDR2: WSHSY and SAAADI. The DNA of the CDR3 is TGCGCCAGCAGTCCTAAACTGAGCAAAAGCAATCAGCCCCAGCATTTT. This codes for CASSPKLSKSNQPQHF.

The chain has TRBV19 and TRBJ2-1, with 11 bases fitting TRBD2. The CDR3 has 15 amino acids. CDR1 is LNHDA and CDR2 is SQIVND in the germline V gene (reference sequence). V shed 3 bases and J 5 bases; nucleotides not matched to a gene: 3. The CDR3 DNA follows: TGTGCCAGTAGTATCCTGACTAGCGGGAACAATGAGCAGTTCTTC. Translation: CASSILTSGNNEQFF.

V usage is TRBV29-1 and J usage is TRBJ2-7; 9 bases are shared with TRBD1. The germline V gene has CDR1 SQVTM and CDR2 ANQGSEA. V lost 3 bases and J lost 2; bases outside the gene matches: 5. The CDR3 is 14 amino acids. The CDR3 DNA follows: TGCAGCGTTGACGGACAGGGGAACCCCTACGAGCAGTACTTC. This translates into CSVDGQGNPYEQYF.

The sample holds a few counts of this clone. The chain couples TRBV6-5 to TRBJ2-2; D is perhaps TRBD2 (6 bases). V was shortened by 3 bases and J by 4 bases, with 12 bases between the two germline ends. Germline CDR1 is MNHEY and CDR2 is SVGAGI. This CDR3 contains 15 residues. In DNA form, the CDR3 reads TGTGCCAGCAGTTATGTAGCGGATGGCACCGGGGAGCTGTTTTTT. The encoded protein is CASSYVADGTGELFF.

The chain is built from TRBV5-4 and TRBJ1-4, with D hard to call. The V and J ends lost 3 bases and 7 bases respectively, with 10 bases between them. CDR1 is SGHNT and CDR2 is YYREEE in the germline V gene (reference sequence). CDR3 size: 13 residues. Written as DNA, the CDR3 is TGTGCCAGCAGCTCAAGGGAGACTGAAAAACTGTTTTTT. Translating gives CASSSRETEKLFF.

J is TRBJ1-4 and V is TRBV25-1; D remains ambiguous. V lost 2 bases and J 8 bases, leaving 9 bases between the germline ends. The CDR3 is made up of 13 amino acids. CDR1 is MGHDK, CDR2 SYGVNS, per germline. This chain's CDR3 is CASSEAWREKLFF. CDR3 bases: TGTGCCAGCAGTGAAGCCTGGCGGGAAAAACTGTTTTTT.

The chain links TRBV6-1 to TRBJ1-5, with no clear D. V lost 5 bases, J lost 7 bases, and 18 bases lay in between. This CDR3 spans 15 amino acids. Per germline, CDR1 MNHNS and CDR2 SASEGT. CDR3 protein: CASSSGSTNGQPQHF. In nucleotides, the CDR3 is TGTGCCAGCAGTTCCGGGTCCACGAATGGGCAGCCCCAGCATTTT.